This entry features one TCR beta chain sequence. The sample comes from a study of cytomegalovirus exposure and HLA in healthy donors. Whereas donors were nominally healthy upon sampling, unrecorded immune exposures were probable. Primers for the PCR totalled 60 Vbeta and 13 Jbeta. Produced via immunoSEQ multiplex PCR; TCRdb's table is partial and in-frame only. Of 90,000 to 100,000 clones listed, under 85% were seen once; the top ten hold 1.5% to 2%. The material sequenced was PBMCs. This TCR was recovered from a man aged 35-49 years in good health and CMV-seronegative.

The CDR3 region is CASSPAGGFKQFF. The CDR3 DNA reads as TGTGCCAGCAGCCCGGCGGGGGGATTTAAGCAGTTCTTC. This chain connects TRBV14 to TRBJ2-1, with 8 positions matching TRBD2. Germline CDR1 reads SGHDN; CDR2 reads FVKESK. This CDR3 has 13 residues. The ends lost 4 bases at V and 11 bases at J; junction bases unmatched: 7. Variable domain in full (rest from reference TRBV14 and TRBJ2-1): EAGVTQFPSHSVIEKGQTVTLRCDPISGHDNLYWYRRVMGKEIKFLLHFVKESKQDESGMPNNRFLAERTGGTYSTLKVQPAELEDSGVYFCASSPAGGFKQFFGPGTRLTVL.